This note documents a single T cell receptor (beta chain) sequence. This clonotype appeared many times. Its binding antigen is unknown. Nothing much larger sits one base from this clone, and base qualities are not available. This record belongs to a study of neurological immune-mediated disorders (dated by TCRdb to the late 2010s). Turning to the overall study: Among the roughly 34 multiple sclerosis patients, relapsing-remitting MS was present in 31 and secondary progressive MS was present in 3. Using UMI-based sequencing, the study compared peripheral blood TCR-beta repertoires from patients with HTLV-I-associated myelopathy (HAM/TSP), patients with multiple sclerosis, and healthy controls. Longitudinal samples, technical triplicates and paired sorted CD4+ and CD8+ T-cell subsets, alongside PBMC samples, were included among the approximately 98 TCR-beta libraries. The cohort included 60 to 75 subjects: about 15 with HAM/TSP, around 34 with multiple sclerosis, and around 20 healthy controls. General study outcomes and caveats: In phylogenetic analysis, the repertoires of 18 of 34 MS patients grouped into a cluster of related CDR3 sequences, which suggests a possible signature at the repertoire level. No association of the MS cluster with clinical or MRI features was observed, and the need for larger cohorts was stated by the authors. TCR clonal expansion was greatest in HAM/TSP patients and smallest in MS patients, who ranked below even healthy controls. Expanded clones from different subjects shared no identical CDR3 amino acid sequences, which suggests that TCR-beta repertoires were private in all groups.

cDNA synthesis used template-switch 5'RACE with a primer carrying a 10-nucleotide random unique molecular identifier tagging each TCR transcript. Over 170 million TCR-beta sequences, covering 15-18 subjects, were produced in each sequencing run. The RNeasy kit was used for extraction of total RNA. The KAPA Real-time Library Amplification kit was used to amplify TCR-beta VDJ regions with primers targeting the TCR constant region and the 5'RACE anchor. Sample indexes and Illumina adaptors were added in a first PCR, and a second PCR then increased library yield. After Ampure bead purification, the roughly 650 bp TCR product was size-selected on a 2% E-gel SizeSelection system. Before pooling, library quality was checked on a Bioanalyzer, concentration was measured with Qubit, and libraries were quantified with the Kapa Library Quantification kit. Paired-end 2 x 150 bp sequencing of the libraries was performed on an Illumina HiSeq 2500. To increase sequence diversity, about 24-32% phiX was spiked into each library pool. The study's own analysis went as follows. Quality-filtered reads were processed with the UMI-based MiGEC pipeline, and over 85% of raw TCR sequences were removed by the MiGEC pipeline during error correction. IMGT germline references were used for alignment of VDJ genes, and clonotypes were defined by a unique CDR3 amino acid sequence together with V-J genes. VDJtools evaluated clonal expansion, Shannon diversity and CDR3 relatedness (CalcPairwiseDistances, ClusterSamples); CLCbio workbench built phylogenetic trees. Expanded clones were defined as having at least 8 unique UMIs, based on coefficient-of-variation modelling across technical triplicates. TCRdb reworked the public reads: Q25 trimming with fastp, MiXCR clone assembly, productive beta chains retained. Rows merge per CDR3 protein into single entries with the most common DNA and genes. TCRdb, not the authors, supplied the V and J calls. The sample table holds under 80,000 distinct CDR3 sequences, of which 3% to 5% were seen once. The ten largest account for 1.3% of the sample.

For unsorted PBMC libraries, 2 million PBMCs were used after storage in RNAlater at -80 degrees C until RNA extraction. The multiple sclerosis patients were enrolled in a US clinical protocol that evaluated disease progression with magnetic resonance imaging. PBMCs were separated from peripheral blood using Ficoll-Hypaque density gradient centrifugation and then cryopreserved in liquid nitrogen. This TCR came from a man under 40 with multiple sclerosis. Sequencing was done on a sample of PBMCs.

The CDR3 in this case is CASSLRQGANHEQYF. The DNA sequence is TGTGCCAGCAGCTTGAGACAGGGGGCTAACCACGAGCAGTACTTC. In this chain, TRBV7-6 is recombined with TRBJ2-7, and 10 junctional nucleotides match TRBD1. The germline V gene encodes CDR1 SGHVS and CDR2 FNYEAQ. Trimming accounts for 3 bases at V and 5 bases at J, while the number of junction bases matched to no gene is 7. Counted from cysteine to phenylalanine, this CDR3 has 15 amino acids. Of all the DNA, just the CDR3 is kept, 45 bases in frame from base 1.